This TCR beta chain appears in the sequencing data of a study of T cell responses to AZD1222 COVID-19 vaccine. This table comes from immunoSEQ multiplex PCR, and its TCRdb copy is limited to in-frame clones, with some not included. The sample includes approximately 190,000 clones, about 93% of them seen just once. Germline V gene data show CDR1 as SGHNT and CDR2 as YYREEE (reference sequence). CDR3 length equals 16 residues. The germline V and J ends were trimmed by 0 bases and 0 bases, with 10 bases remaining between them. Findings and limits, study-wide: The CD4 TCRs associated with vaccination extended across spike and predominated at 160-218 and 743-854. The repertoires were collected only after the peak T cell response.

Remarks on this clone: Its antigen is unknown.

The input for sequencing was peripheral blood, taken 28 days after the second AZD1222 dose. This receptor was identified in an adult who received the AZD1222 COVID-19 vaccine. V usage is TRBV5-4 and J usage is TRBJ1-3; D ambiguous. In nucleotides, the CDR3 is TGTGCCAGCAGCTTGGGGCCAAAGCACTCTGGAAACACCATATATTTT. Translation: CASSLGPKHSGNTIYF.